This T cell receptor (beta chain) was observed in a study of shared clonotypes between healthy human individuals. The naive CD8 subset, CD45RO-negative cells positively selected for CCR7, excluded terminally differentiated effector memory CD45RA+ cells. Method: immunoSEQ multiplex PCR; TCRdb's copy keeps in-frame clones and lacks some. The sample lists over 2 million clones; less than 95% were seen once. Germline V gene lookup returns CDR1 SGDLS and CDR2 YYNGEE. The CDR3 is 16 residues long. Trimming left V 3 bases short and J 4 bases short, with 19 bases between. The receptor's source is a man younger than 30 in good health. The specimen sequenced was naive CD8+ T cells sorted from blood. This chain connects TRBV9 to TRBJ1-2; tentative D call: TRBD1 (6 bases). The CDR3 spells CASSASRDIGPYGYTF. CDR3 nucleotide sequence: TGTGCCAGCAGCGCAAGCCGGGACATCGGCCCCTATGGCTACACCTTC.